A selection of T cell receptor beta chains follows, all from one sample in a study of identical twins. MiXCR, run by TCRdb on the 5' RACE reads, gives a single entry per CDR3 protein. This table holds hundreds of thousands of distinct CDR3 sequences, around a tenth found once. Sequenced sample: memory (CD45RO+) T cells sorted from blood. These TCRs come from a young woman in good health. Each CDR3 is given with its conserved first and last residue. D genes are given only for firm matches. Only some rows state a clone size, as once, few, many or a class for expanded clones.

CDR3aa | CDR3nt | abundance | len | j_gene | d_gene | v_gene
CSARVGTYDEQYF | TGCAGTGCTAGAGTCGGGACATACGACGAGCAGTACTTC | NA | 13 | TRBJ2-7 | NA | TRBV20-1
CASSQKGTGQPQHF | TGTGCCAGCAGCCAGAAAGGGACGGGTCAGCCCCAGCATTTT | NA | 14 | TRBJ1-5 | NA | TRBV3-1
CASLGGSTDTQYF | TGTGCCAGTCTTGGCGGAAGCACAGATACGCAGTATTTT | NA | 13 | TRBJ2-3 | NA | TRBV10-3
CASSEGGRGTGELFF | TGTGCCAGCAGTGAAGGTGGGCGAGGGACCGGGGAGCTGTTTTTT | NA | 15 | TRBJ2-2 | NA | TRBV25-1
CASSLGTRNTEAFF | TGTGCCAGCAGCCTTGGGACGAGGAACACTGAAGCTTTCTTT | few | 14 | TRBJ1-1 | NA | TRBV7-9
CASSAALGAGGSDTQYF | TGTGCCAGCAGCGCCGCGCTAGGGGCGGGGGGATCAGATACGCAGTATTTT | NA | 17 | TRBJ2-3 | TRBD2 | TRBV5-4
CASSQTSGVSSGANVLTF | TGCGCCAGCAGCCAAACCAGCGGGGTTAGCTCTGGGGCCAACGTCCTGACTTTC | NA | 18 | TRBJ2-6 | TRBD2 | TRBV4-1
CASSSPWGGSNWETQYF | TGTGCCAGCAGCTCACCCTGGGGCGGGAGTAATTGGGAGACCCAGTACTTC | many | 17 | TRBJ2-5 | TRBD2 | TRBV12-3/TRBV12-4
CASSEGSEGGYGYTF | TGTGCCAGCAGTGAAGGATCCGAAGGTGGCTATGGCTACACCTTC | few | 15 | TRBJ1-2 | NA | TRBV6-1
CASSSGEQRGTPYEQYF | TGTGCCAGCAGCTCGGGGGAACAGCGGGGGACCCCCTACGAGCAGTACTTC | many | 17 | TRBJ2-7 | TRBD2 | TRBV7-3
CASKQIAENYEQYF | TGTGCCAGCAAACAGATAGCGGAGAACTACGAGCAGTACTTC | few | 14 | TRBJ2-7 | NA | TRBV6-1
CASSLSTQYQETQYF | TGTGCCAGCAGCTTAAGTACGCAGTACCAAGAGACCCAGTACTTC | NA | 15 | TRBJ2-5 | NA | TRBV11-3
CASISPVWEQYF | TGTGCCAGCATTTCCCCGGTTTGGGAGCAGTACTTC | many | 12 | TRBJ2-7 | NA | TRBV6-2/TRBV6-3
CASGTGFNNEQFF | TGCGCCAGCGGGACAGGGTTCAACAATGAGCAGTTCTTC | many | 13 | TRBJ2-1 | TRBD1 | TRBV5-1
CSVDGQGARDTQYF | TGCAGCGTTGACGGACAGGGGGCGAGGGATACGCAGTATTTT | NA | 14 | TRBJ2-3 | TRBD1 | TRBV29-1
CASSLNLIQETQYF | TGTGCCAGCAGCTTAAACCTGATCCAAGAGACCCAGTACTTC | few | 14 | TRBJ2-5 | NA | TRBV7-6
CASSLSSGNYEQFF | TGTGCCAGCAGTTTATCTAGCGGGAACTATGAGCAGTTCTTC | NA | 14 | TRBJ2-1 | TRBD2 | TRBV12-3/TRBV12-4
CASSLGGGLTTEAFF | TGTGCCAGCAGTTTAGGTGGGGGACTGACAACTGAAGCTTTCTTT | many | 15 | TRBJ1-1 | NA | TRBV12-3/TRBV12-4
CASSSPGTGGQQFF | TGTGCCAGCAGTTCCCCCGGGACAGGGGGTCAGCAGTTCTTC | NA | 14 | TRBJ2-1 | TRBD1 | TRBV28
CASSFRGVGNTEAFF | TGTGCCAGCAGCTTTCGGGGAGTCGGGAACACTGAAGCTTTCTTT | many | 15 | TRBJ1-1 | NA | TRBV5-6
CASSRGSAGVVEQYF | TGCGCCAGCAGTCGTGGGTCGGCTGGGGTGGTCGAGCAGTACTTC | few | 15 | TRBJ2-7 | NA | TRBV5-1